This TCR beta chain was documented in a study of response to subunit inactivated influenza vaccine. Whole-study findings and limits: Each seasonal influenza vaccination recruits few new T cells, the authors suggested.

This clonotype turned up a few times. Antigen: not known. TCRdb reprocessed the RT-PCR reads with MiXCR, giving one entry per CDR3 protein. The table includes about 500,000 distinct CDR3 sequences, approximately 17% detected once. Looked up from germline, CDR1 is LGHNA and CDR2 is YNFKEQ. The J segment lost 1 base and the V segment lost 5 bases, leaving 17 bases of the junction unmatched. The CDR3 runs to 20 residues. The TCR sequence derives from a man between 45 and 75 years old who received an inactivated influenza vaccine. The gene calls are TRBV4-2 and TRBJ2-1, with TRBD2 matching 10 bases. The sequencing used CD4+ T cells sorted from PBMCs, collected less than 30 months after vaccination. The CDR3 DNA reads as TGTGCCAGCAGCGCCGGACTAGCGGACCAACACTACCATTCCTACAATGAGCAGTTCTTC. Amino acid sequence: CASSAGLADQHYHSYNEQFF.